These 3 T cell receptor beta chains originate from one sample sequenced in a study of T-cell reconstitution after alpha-beta-depleted transplantation in children. Molecular barcoding with unique molecular identifiers was used for the TCRbeta library. MiXCR, applied by TCRdb to the PCR reads, yields one record per CDR3 protein. Of around 600,000 distinct CDR3 sequences in the sample, 8% to 11% were seen once. The source material was PBMCs from the stem cell graft donor, sampled from the stem cell graft. These receptors were taken from a human donor who donated a stem cell graft to a child with acute myeloid leukemia.

The CDR3 bases are TGCAGTGCGGAGGGACTAGCCTCCTACAATGAGCAGTTCTTC. Its protein is CSAEGLASYNEQFF. The genes are TRBV20-1 and TRBJ2-1, with 9 positions matching TRBD2. CDR3 length: 14 amino acids. With 6 bases clipped from V and 0 bases from J, the junction kept 3 bases outside the gene matches. Germline V gene data show CDR1 as DFQATT and CDR2 as SNEGSKA (reference sequence).

In this sample, this clonotype turned up a few times. The rearrangement joins TRBV10-3 to TRBJ2-1, with D perhaps TRBD2 (6 bases). Germline values: CDR1 ENHRY, CDR2 SYGVKD. Trimming pared 2 bases from V and 0 bases from J, leaving 11 bases between. This CDR3 is built from 16 residues. The CDR3 nucleotides read TGTGCCATCAGTGAGCGGGACTCTCTCTCCTACAATGAGCAGTTCTTC. Protein: CAISERDSLSYNEQFF.

V usage is TRBV6-2 or TRBV6-3 and J usage is TRBJ2-5; D remains unclear. There are 11 residues in the CDR3. Germline loops: CDR1 MNHEY, CDR2 SVGEGT. V gave up 8 bases and J gave up 2 bases, with 6 bases separating them. The DNA for the CDR3 is TGTGCCAGCGCGACTCAAGAGACCCAGTACTTC. This sequence encodes CASATQETQYF.